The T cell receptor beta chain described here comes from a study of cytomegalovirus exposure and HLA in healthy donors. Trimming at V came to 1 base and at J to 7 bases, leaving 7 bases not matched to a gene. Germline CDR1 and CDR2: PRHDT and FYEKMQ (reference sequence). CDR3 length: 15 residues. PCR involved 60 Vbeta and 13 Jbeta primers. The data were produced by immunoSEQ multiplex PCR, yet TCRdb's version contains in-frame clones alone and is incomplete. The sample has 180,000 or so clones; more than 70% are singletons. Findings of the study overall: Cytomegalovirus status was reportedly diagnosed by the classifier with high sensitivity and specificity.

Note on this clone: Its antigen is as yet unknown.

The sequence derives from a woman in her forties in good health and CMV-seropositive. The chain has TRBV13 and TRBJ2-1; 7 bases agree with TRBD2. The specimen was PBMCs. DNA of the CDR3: TGTGCCAGCAGCTTAGCAGGGAGGGTTACGAATGAGCAGTTCTTC. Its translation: CASSLAGRVTNEQFF. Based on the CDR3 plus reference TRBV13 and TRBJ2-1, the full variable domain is AAGVIQSPRHLIKEKRETATLKCYPIPRHDTVYWYQQGPGQDPQFLISFYEKMQSDKGSIPDRFSAQQFSDYHSELNMSSLELGDSALYFCASSLAGRVTNEQFFGPGTRLTVL.